This T cell receptor beta chain appears in the sequencing data of a study of T cells in localized non-small cell lung cancer. Sequencing used immunoSEQ multiplex PCR; TCRdb keeps in-frame clones, though not all of them. The data show over 1,500 clones, more than 20% seen once. Trimming removed 5 bases from V and 0 bases from J, with 8 bases in between. The length of the CDR3 is 14 residues. Germline CDR1 is MNHGY and CDR2 is SAAAGT. This clone is categorized as medium-sized. This sequence joins TRBV6-8 and TRBJ1-3; D is uncertain. This receptor was taken from a woman between 35 and 70 years old with stage III lung adenocarcinoma. Sequenced material: lung tumor tissue, taken before any cancer treatment. CDR3 sequence (DNA): TGTGCCAGCAGTGACGGAATCTCTGGAAACACCATATATTTT. Its translation: CASSDGISGNTIYF.